This TCR beta chain derives from a study of blood T cell repertoires in COVID-19. The CDR3 is 17 amino acids. CDR1 KGHDR and CDR2 SFDVKD come from the germline V gene. V lost 2 bases and J lost 1; bases outside the gene matches: 4. Participant ages covered roughly 18 to 89 years across around 25 US areas. As processed by the authors: The authors estimated nucleated cell counts from reference gene primer amplification. Sequencing was performed with immunoSEQ multiplex PCR; in TCRdb, only in-frame clones are kept and a portion is missing. V, J and clone size are taken as reported in that table, and D and trimming were inferred from the DNA itself. The sample includes 200,000 to 250,000 clones, about nine tenths of them seen just once.

The V gene is TRBV24-1, the J gene TRBJ2-5; 12 bases agree with TRBD2. What was sequenced was PBMCs or T cells enriched from blood (not recorded which). The sequence was collected from a man aged 45-65 years who had been exposed to COVID-19. The DNA of the CDR3 is TGTGCCACCAGTGATTGGCTAGCGGGGGGGACCCAAGAGACCCAGTACTTC. Its protein product is CATSDWLAGGTQETQYF.